This T cell receptor beta chain was sequenced in a study of T cells in Graves' hyperthyroidism and ophthalmopathy. Germline-derived CDR1 and CDR2 are DFQATT and SNEGSKA (reference sequence). This CDR3 has 13 amino acids. Trimming shortened V by 4 bases and J by 1 base, and 11 bases separated the two germline ends. A few counts support this clonotype. What it binds is unknown. Exclusion criteria comprised uncontrolled infection, other autoimmune disease, pregnancy or lactation. Amplification targeted TCR beta CDR3 regions from RNA transcripts. HTBI primers were used for first-round RT-PCR of the TCR CDR3. TCRdb used MiXCR to reprocess the multiplex PCR reads, holding one entry per CDR3 protein. Of roughly 280,000 distinct CDR3 sequences detected, about 20% appear once; the ten largest clones hold about 60%. Study conclusions and caveats: In simple terms, a model built on 13 V-J features told ophthalmopathy apart from stable hyperthyroidism.

The receptor's source is a man aged 25-45 years with Graves' ophthalmopathy. J is TRBJ2-7 and V is TRBV20-1, with D unresolved. Sequenced sample: blood. The CDR3 sequence is CSATSLGSYEQYF. DNA of the CDR3: TGCAGTGCTACGAGTCTAGGATCCTACGAGCAGTACTTC.